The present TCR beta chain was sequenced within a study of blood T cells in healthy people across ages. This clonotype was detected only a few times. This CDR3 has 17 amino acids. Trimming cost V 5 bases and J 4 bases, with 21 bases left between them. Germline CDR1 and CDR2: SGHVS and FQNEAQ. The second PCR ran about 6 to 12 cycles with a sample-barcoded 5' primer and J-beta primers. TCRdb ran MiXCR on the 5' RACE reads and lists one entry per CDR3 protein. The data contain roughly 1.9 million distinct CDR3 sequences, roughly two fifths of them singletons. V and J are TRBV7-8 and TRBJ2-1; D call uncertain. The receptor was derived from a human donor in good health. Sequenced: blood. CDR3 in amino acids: CASSVSLMLVSYNEQFF. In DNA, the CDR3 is TGTGCCAGCAGCGTCTCCCTCATGCTAGTTTCTTACAATGAGCAGTTCTTC.